The next 9 T cell receptor beta chains were all read from a single sample in a study of human T cells and chemical hapten exposure (dated by TCRdb to about 2021). Library method: RACE. The run used a NextSeq 500. The public reads were reprocessed in TCRdb via fastp at Q25 and MiXCR, keeping in-frame beta chains. Identical CDR3 protein sequences are pooled into one entry, listed with their most common genes and DNA. The sample contains approximately 320,000 distinct CDR3 sequences, about 5% of them found a single time. Of the sample, around 8% falls within the top ten clones. Interpreted using the paper, the time point label stands for: pre-sensitization, week 0. The intended sense of this specimen's treatment or condition label: therapeutic diphenylcyclopropenone sensitization with weekly scalp DPC. The source was whole blood, collected in connection with sensitization to the hapten diphenylcyclopropenone (DPC). The receptors were sampled from a woman between 18 and 29 years old with alopecia areata. Some clones in this sample may be carry-over from other donors' samples.

This clonotype was recorded a few times. The chain links TRBV20-1 to TRBJ1-5, with 12 bases matching TRBD1. Trimming removed 0 bases from V and 6 bases from J; junction bases left unmatched: 9. Germline V gene lookup returns CDR1 DFQATT and CDR2 SNEGSKA (reference sequence). There are 17 residues in the CDR3. The CDR3 nucleotides read TGCAGTGCTAGAGATAATCTGGGGACAGGGGGCACTCAGCCCCAGCATTTT. The encoded protein is CSARDNLGTGGTQPQHF.

In its sample, this clonotype was seen a few times. J is TRBJ2-3 and V is TRBV3-1, with TRBD2 matching over 8 bases. V shed 4 bases and J 9 bases; nucleotides not matched to a gene: 12. CDR1 LGHDT and CDR2 YNNKEL come from the germline V gene (reference sequence). The CDR3 has 15 amino acids. The CDR3 coding sequence is TGTGCCAGCAGCCGAGACTTTAGCGGGGTTGAAACGCAGTATTTT. Amino acid sequence: CASSRDFSGVETQYF.

Many counts were recorded for this clonotype. The CDR3 nucleotides are TGTGCCAGCCGAGCGTCGAGCACCGGGGAGCTGTTTTTT. As protein: CASRASSTGELFF. V usage is TRBV27 and J usage is TRBJ2-2; no definite D call. This CDR3 has 13 amino acids. The V gene's germline CDR1 is MNHEY and CDR2 SMNVEV (reference sequence). Deletions cut 8 bases from V and 4 bases from J, with 11 bases between.

This clonotype has ten or more counts. The chain carries TRBV3-1 and TRBJ2-4; TRBD1 matches 9 bases. The CDR3 is made up of 19 amino acids. The V and J ends lost 0 bases and 0 bases, in that order; junction bases with no gene match: 9. The germline CDR1 and CDR2 sequences are LGHDT and YNNKEL (reference sequence). In DNA, the CDR3 is TGTGCCAGCAGCCAAGACCCGTGGGACAGGGTCCTAGCCAAAAACATTCAGTACTTC. Residues: CASSQDPWDRVLAKNIQYF.

This clonotype was detected many times. The chain couples TRBV27 to TRBJ1-6; D is unclear. The V end was cut by 0 bases, the J end by 4 bases, with 10 bases between. Germline V CDR1 and CDR2: MNHEY, SMNVEV (reference sequence). The CDR3 covers 16 residues. The CDR3 DNA is TGTGCCAGCAGTTTATCGCGGGCCGGATATAATTCACCCCTCCACTTT. Translating gives CASSLSRAGYNSPLHF.

This clonotype was recorded many times. V is TRBV29-1 and J is TRBJ2-3; D tentatively fits TRBD1 or TRBD2 (5 bases each). Trimming shortened V by 7 bases and J by 1 base, and 15 bases separated the two germline ends. The CDR3 runs to 14 residues. From germline, CDR1 is SQVTM and CDR2 ANQGSEA. In DNA form, the CDR3 reads TGCAGCGCAGGGACGTCCGGAGGCACAGATACGCAGTATTTT. Its translation: CSAGTSGGTDTQYF.

The table lists this clonotype with many counts. The junction departs from the called germline gene at one end, perhaps through a read error. This chain connects TRBV7-2 to TRBJ2-1, with 12 bases fitting TRBD2. The CDR3 consists of 14 residues. Germline V CDR1 and CDR2: SGHTA, FQGNSA. The CDR3 loop is CASSPGTSGPSPLF. The CDR3 nucleotides are TGTGCCAGCAGCCCTGGGACTAGCGGGCCCTCCCCGCTCTTC.

This clonotype was recorded a few times. The rearrangement links TRBV24-1 to TRBJ1-6; TRBD1 matches at 8 bases. CDR1 and CDR2 (germline): KGHDR, SFDVKD. The V gene end was trimmed by 3 bases and the J gene end by 9 bases; junction bases not matched to a gene: 15. The CDR3 consists of 18 residues. CDR3 protein: CATSDPSRRTGNGSPLHF. CDR3 nucleotide sequence: TGTGCCACCAGTGATCCGAGTCGTAGGACAGGGAACGGTTCACCCCTCCACTTT.

The gene calls are TRBV14 and TRBJ1-1; D not resolved. V lost 2 bases and J 0 bases, leaving 16 bases between the germline ends. The V gene's germline CDR1 is SGHDN and CDR2 FVKESK. The length of the CDR3 is 17 residues. The CDR3 DNA reads as TGTGCCAGCAGCCAACCAATGGAGGAGGTCTTGAACACTGAAGCTTTCTTT. This encodes CASSQPMEEVLNTEAFF.